These 22 T cell receptor beta chains originate from one sample sequenced in a study of T cell responses to AZD1222 COVID-19 vaccine. Clones were sequenced by immunoSEQ multiplex PCR, and TCRdb holds only the in-frame ones, with some missing. Of roughly 120,000 clones in the sample, roughly 90% were seen once. Here the sequenced sample was peripheral blood, taken on day 0 of AZD1222 vaccination. These receptors were taken from an adult in good health.

V and J are TRBV19 and TRBJ2-5, with D perhaps matching TRBD1 (5 bases). Germline V gene sequence: CDR1 LNHDA, CDR2 SQIVND (reference sequence). This CDR3 has 12 amino acids. Deletions cut 6 bases from V and 4 bases from J, with 9 bases between. Written as DNA, the CDR3 is TGTGCCAGTAGCAGGCAGGGAGAGACCCAGTACTTC. Its protein product is CASSRQGETQYF.

The chain is built from TRBV11-2 and TRBJ1-2; D is ambiguous. Germline CDR1 and CDR2: SGHAT and FQNNGV. V was trimmed by 5 bases and J by 8 bases, leaving 12 bases between them. The CDR3 covers 12 residues. DNA for the CDR3: TGTGCCAGCAGCCATGAGACCGTAGGCTACACCTTC. It yields the protein CASSHETVGYTF.

This sequence joins TRBV6-2 or TRBV6-3 and TRBJ2-7; D might be TRBD1 (6 bases). Trimming stripped 2 bases from V and 2 bases from J, with 10 bases between. The germline V gene has CDR1 MNHEY and CDR2 SVGEGT. This CDR3 has 14 residues. The CDR3 region has the DNA TGTGCCAGCAGTTACGACAGGAGGCCCTACGAGCAGTACTTC. It encodes CASSYDRRPYEQYF.

This rearrangement joins TRBV6-5 to TRBJ1-3; no definite D call. CDR1 and CDR2 (germline): MNHEY, SVGAGI. Trimming took 4 bases from V and 2 from J, leaving 6 bases between them. This CDR3 has 13 residues. The CDR3 bases are TGTGCCAGCAGTTCCTTGACTGGAAACACCATATATTTT. As protein: CASSSLTGNTIYF.

The J gene is TRBJ1-3, the V gene TRBV18; 12 bases map to TRBD1. The ends lost 3 bases at V and 4 bases at J; junction bases unmatched: 10. Germline assignment: CDR1 KGHSH and CDR2 LQKENI. The CDR3 extends over 18 amino acids. The CDR3 coding sequence is TGTGCCAGCTCACCTCGAACGGGACAGGGGGCTACCGGAAACACCATATATTTT. Translating it yields CASSPRTGQGATGNTIYF.

This clone was picked up one time. The rearrangement links TRBV6-5 to TRBJ1-2; D possibly corresponds to TRBD1 (5 bases). There are 14 residues in the CDR3. V was shortened by 6 bases and J by 4 bases, with 15 bases between the two germline ends. Germline V lookup: CDR1 MNHEY, CDR2 SVGAGI. As DNA, the CDR3 is TGTGCCAGCAGCCGGGACTTAGCATTCTATGGCTACACCTTC. Translated, it gives CASSRDLAFYGYTF.

The chain combines TRBV11-2 with TRBJ2-7; 9 bases line up with TRBD2. From germline, CDR1 is SGHAT and CDR2 FQNNGV. This CDR3 is built from 14 residues. The V segment lost 5 bases and the J segment 5 bases; nucleotides outside the gene matches: 7. This CDR3 reads CASSLSSGANEQYF. In DNA, the CDR3 is TGTGCCAGCAGCCTCTCTAGCGGGGCCAACGAGCAGTACTTC. Full variable domain (missing parts from reference TRBV11-2 and TRBJ2-7): EAGVAQSPRYKIIEKRQSVAFWCNPISGHATLYWYQQILGQGPKLLIQFQNNGVVDDSQLPKDRFSAERLKGVDSTLKIQPAKLEDSAVYLCASSLSSGANEQYFGPGTRLTVT.

The V call is TRBV12-3 or TRBV12-4, the J call TRBJ1-1; no clear D gene. Between the trimmed V and J ends, which lost 6 bases and 0 bases, there was a span of 8 bases. This CDR3 is built from 13 residues. This chain's CDR3 is CASRYGMNTEAFF. CDR3 sequence (DNA): TGTGCCAGCAGGTACGGGATGAACACTGAAGCTTTCTTT.

CDR3 region: CASGTGLRNYNSPLHF. CDR3 nucleotides: TGTGCCAGCGGGACCGGGCTGCGAAACTATAATTCACCCCTCCACTTT. The chain couples TRBV5-5 to TRBJ1-6, with D perhaps TRBD1 (5 bases). The V gene's germline CDR1 is SGHKS and CDR2 YYEKEE (reference sequence). The CDR3 contains 16 residues. V lost 7 bases, J lost 3 bases, and 17 bases lay in between.

V is TRBV4-2 and J is TRBJ1-4; D is ambiguous. Germline loops: CDR1 LGHNA, CDR2 YNFKEQ. V gave up 0 bases and J gave up 7 bases, with 9 bases separating them. The CDR3 consists of 14 residues. CDR3 nucleotide sequence: TGTGCCAGCAGCCAAGACCCGCGGGGTGAAAAACTGTTTTTT. Amino acids: CASSQDPRGEKLFF.

The chain combines TRBV23-1 with TRBJ1-4, with D perhaps matching TRBD1 (6 bases). TRBV23-1 is given ORF status, its function remaining uncertain. The CDR3 has 13 amino acids. Trimming removed 7 bases at V and 8 bases at J, with 14 bases between. The chain's CDR3 is CASTGRGCEKLFF. CDR3 in DNA: TGCGCCAGCACCGGCAGGGGTTGCGAAAAACTGTTTTTT.

The V and J genes are TRBV6-2 or TRBV6-3 and TRBJ2-7; the D gene is possibly TRBD2 (6 bases). The CDR3 has 16 residues. V was clipped by 3 bases and J by 1 base, with 16 bases between them. Germline CDR1 MNHEY, CDR2 SVGEGT. The DNA of the CDR3 is TGTGCCAGCAGTTATCGAAGTGGCGGGGTGTCCTACGAGCAGTACTTC. Encoded protein: CASSYRSGGVSYEQYF.

V is TRBV2 and J is TRBJ2-3; TRBD2 matches at 9 bases. The germline V gene has CDR1 SNHLY and CDR2 FYNNEI. With V trimmed by 4 bases and J by 6 bases, 8 bases remained unmatched. This CDR3 comprises 15 residues. This CDR3 is CASSGLAAKGDTQYF. The CDR3 bases are TGTGCCAGCAGTGGACTAGCGGCAAAGGGGGATACGCAGTATTTT.

V gene TRBV27 combines with J gene TRBJ2-1; D perhaps matches TRBD1 (7 bases). Germline assignment: CDR1 MNHEY and CDR2 SMNVEV (reference sequence). There are 15 residues in the CDR3. The V gene lost 3 bases and the J gene lost 2 bases, with 11 bases spanning the gap. In DNA form, the CDR3 reads TGTGCCAGCAGTTTCGGAGGGGGCGCCTACAATGAGCAGTTCTTC. Translated: CASSFGGGAYNEQFF.

The CDR3, as DNA: TGCAGCGCTAAAGACCCACTGGATGGCTATGGCTACACCTTC. Amino acid sequence: CSAKDPLDGYGYTF. The chain links TRBV29-1 to TRBJ1-2, with unresolved D. V was clipped by 7 bases and J by 4 bases, with 19 bases between them. Germline V CDR1 and CDR2: SQVTM, ANQGSEA. The CDR3 totals 14 residues.

The rearrangement uses TRBV7-9 and TRBJ1-1; D unresolved. Germline CDR1 reads SEHNR; CDR2 reads FQNEAQ (reference sequence). Trimming cost V 0 bases and J 2 bases, with 7 bases left between them. The CDR3 is 14 amino acids. In DNA form, the CDR3 reads TGTGCCAGCAGCTTAGCAGGGTATAACACTGAAGCTTTCTTT. Its protein is CASSLAGYNTEAFF.

This chain uses TRBV5-1 with TRBJ1-2, with D tentatively TRBD1 (5 bases). Germline assignment: CDR1 SGHRS and CDR2 YFSETQ. With 0 bases removed from V and 8 bases from J, the gap between germline ends came to 11 bases. CDR3 length: 13 amino acids. CDR3 coding DNA: TGCGCCAGCAGCTTGGGTTCCAGGGACGGCTACACCTTC. Its translation: CASSLGSRDGYTF.

The chain has TRBV5-1 and TRBJ1-2, with D maybe TRBD1 (5 bases). Germline V gives CDR1 SGHRS, CDR2 YFSETQ. The V and J ends lost 4 bases and 8 bases respectively, with 12 bases between them. This CDR3 contains 12 residues. The CDR3 sequence is CASSRDVAGYTF. DNA of the CDR3: TGCGCCAGCAGCCGGGACGTTGCAGGCTACACCTTC.

The chain links TRBV24-1 to TRBJ2-5; the match to TRBD1 covers 12 bases. CDR3 size: 17 residues. The ends lost 3 bases at V and 4 bases at J; junction bases unmatched: 8. The V gene's germline CDR1 is KGHDR and CDR2 SFDVKD. The CDR3 DNA reads TGTGCCACCAGTGATGGCCCGGGACAGGGGGCCCGAGAGACCCAGTACTTC. This gives the protein CATSDGPGQGARETQYF.

The chain carries TRBV6-2 or TRBV6-3 and TRBJ2-7, with D maybe TRBD2 (5 bases). V lost 0 bases to trimming and J lost 2 bases, with 8 bases between them. The CDR3 spans 14 residues. Germline CDR1 and CDR2: MNHEY and SVGEGT. CDR3 loop: CASSYSMRAYEQYF. CDR3 coding DNA: TGTGCCAGCAGTTACTCGATGCGGGCCTACGAGCAGTACTTC.

V usage is TRBV7-3 and J usage is TRBJ1-2, with D possibly being TRBD1 (5 bases). CDR1 and CDR2 (germline): SGHTA, FQGTGA. Trimming shortened V by 5 bases and J by 2 bases, and 9 bases separated the two germline ends. This CDR3 has 13 residues. Here the CDR3 DNA reads TGTGCCAGCAGCCCAGGACAAAACTATGGCTACACCTTC. Encoded protein: CASSPGQNYGYTF.

V and J are TRBV6-2 or TRBV6-3 and TRBJ2-1; D might be TRBD2 (6 bases). V was cut by 5 bases and J by 6 bases, with 23 bases left in between. This CDR3 has 17 amino acids. Per germline, CDR1 MNHEY and CDR2 SVGEGT. The CDR3 sequence: CASSPFPWTGLSNEQFF. The DNA of the CDR3 is TGTGCCAGCAGTCCATTCCCCTGGACGGGACTGAGCAATGAGCAGTTCTTC.